The sequence of this TCR beta chain was determined in a study of T cell responses to AZD1222 COVID-19 vaccine. General study points: Only six people who got AZD1222 tested seropositive at baseline. Of spike-specific TCRs, nearly half reportedly target regions left unmutated in variants.

Regarding this clone: No antigen is known for it.

Data came from immunoSEQ multiplex PCR; TCRdb stores just in-frame clones and leaves some out. The sample has over 25,000 clones; 78% are singletons. V lost 6 bases and J lost 4, with 12 bases in between. The CDR3 loop spans 13 amino acids. Germline V lookup: CDR1 MNHEY, CDR2 SVGAGI. This TCR was recovered from an adult in good health. This sample comprised peripheral blood, obtained on day 0 of AZD1222 vaccination. The chain uses TRBV6-5 and TRBJ1-2; D perhaps matches TRBD1 (5 bases). CDR3 residues: CASRAGQSYGYTF. CDR3 nucleotides: TGTGCCAGCAGGGCAGGACAAAGCTATGGCTACACCTTC.